The text below deals with one T cell receptor (beta chain). The antigen remains undetermined. There are 14 residues in the CDR3. The V segment lost 2 bases and the J segment 1 base; nucleotides outside the gene matches: 3. Looked up from germline, CDR1 is SGDLS and CDR2 is YYNGEE. The repertoire was sequenced with immunoSEQ multiplex PCR; TCRdb's copy has only in-frame clones and lacks some. The sample records some 1 million clones, about three quarters being singletons. This sample is part of a study of shared clonotypes between healthy human individuals. Notes on the study in general: Investigators collected only blood, and repertoires in tissues likely differ.

The J gene is TRBJ2-7, the V gene TRBV9; 7 bases map to TRBD2. The sequenced material came from memory CD4+ T cells sorted from blood. Subset in this sample: CD45RA-negative fraction. The sequence was collected from a man between 18 and 35 years old in good health. As DNA, the CDR3 is TGTGCCAGCAGCGTGGGGGAGGGGTCCTACGAGCAGTACTTC. This gives the protein CASSVGEGSYEQYF.